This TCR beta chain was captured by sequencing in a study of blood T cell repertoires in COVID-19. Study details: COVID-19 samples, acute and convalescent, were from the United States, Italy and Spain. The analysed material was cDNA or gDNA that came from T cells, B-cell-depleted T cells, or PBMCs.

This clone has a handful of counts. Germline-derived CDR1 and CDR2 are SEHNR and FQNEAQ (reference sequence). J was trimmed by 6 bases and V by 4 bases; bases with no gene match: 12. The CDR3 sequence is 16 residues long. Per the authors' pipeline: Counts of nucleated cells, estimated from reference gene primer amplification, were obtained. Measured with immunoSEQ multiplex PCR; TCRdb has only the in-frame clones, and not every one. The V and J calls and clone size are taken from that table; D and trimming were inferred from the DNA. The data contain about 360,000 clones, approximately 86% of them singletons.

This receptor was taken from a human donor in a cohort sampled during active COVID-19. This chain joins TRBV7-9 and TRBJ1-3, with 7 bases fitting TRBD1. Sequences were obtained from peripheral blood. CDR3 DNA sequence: TGTGCCAGCAGCTCCGCAGGGGGTCTAAACTCAAACACCATATATTTT. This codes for CASSSAGGLNSNTIYF.